A single sample is the source of the 18 T cell receptor beta chains below, sequenced in a study of STAT5B mutations in CD4+ large granular lymphocyte leukemia. Only in-frame clones appear in the TCRdb table, and some are missing; sequencing was by immunoSEQ multiplex PCR. The sample has fewer than 35,000 clones; 70% to 85% are singletons. The sample consisted of CD4+ T cells from blood buffy coats. The receptors shown here come from a human donor in good health.

CDR3 protein: CASSIRAGDHSIQYF. Written as DNA, the CDR3 is TGTGCCAGTAGTATCAGGGCAGGGGATCACTCCATTCAGTACTTC. J is TRBJ2-4 and V is TRBV19; TRBD1 might be the D (6 bases). The CDR3 runs to 15 residues. V lost 3 bases, J lost 9 bases, and 18 bases lay in between. Germline CDR1 reads LNHDA; CDR2 reads SQIVND (reference sequence).

This clone came up once. V usage is TRBV9 and J usage is TRBJ2-3, with D perhaps being TRBD1 or TRBD2 (5 bases each). Trimming removed 3 bases at V and 1 base at J, with 18 bases between. The CDR3 covers 17 residues. Germline V gene data show CDR1 as SGDLS and CDR2 as YYNGEE. This chain's CDR3 is CASSANGAGPGTDTQYF. The CDR3 DNA follows: TGTGCCAGCAGCGCCAACGGGGCAGGGCCTGGCACAGATACGCAGTATTTT.

This chain uses TRBV19 with TRBJ2-1; TRBD1 is a possible D gene (10 bases). The CDR3 loop spans 18 amino acids. Germline CDR1 is LNHDA and CDR2 is SQIVND (reference sequence). With 6 bases removed from V and 10 bases from J, the gap between germline ends came to 31 bases. For the CDR3, the DNA is TGTGCCAGTAGGGACAGGGGGAGGTTAGCGGGGGCCACGGCGGAGCAGTTCTTC. It encodes CASRDRGRLAGATAEQFF.

V and J are TRBV6-1 and TRBJ2-5; tentative D call: TRBD1 (5 bases). The CDR3 extends over 14 amino acids. The V gene's germline CDR1 is MNHNS and CDR2 SASEGT. Trimming shortened V by 3 bases and J by 6 bases, and 14 bases separated the two germline ends. The CDR3 spells CASSDGVGRKTQYF. CDR3 nucleotide sequence: TGTGCCAGCAGTGACGGTGTGGGGCGGAAGACCCAGTACTTC.

The chain joins TRBV5-1 to TRBJ2-7; D possibly corresponds to TRBD1 (6 bases). Germline loops: CDR1 SGHRS, CDR2 YFSETQ. The V and J ends lost 4 bases and 1 base respectively, with 12 bases between them. The CDR3 sequence is 14 residues long. The CDR3 DNA reads as TGCGCCAGCAGCCAGGACAGTACTTCCTACGAGCAGTACTTC. It is translated as CASSQDSTSYEQYF.

The rearrangement links TRBV7-9 to TRBJ1-1; D is undetermined. CDR3 length: 14 residues. V lost 5 bases, J lost 0 bases, and 10 bases lay in between. The germline V gene has CDR1 SEHNR and CDR2 FQNEAQ (reference sequence). The CDR3 DNA follows: TGTGCCAGCAGCCCCGCATGGGTGAACACTGAAGCTTTCTTT. Its protein is CASSPAWVNTEAFF.

The chain employs TRBV11-2 and TRBJ2-5; the D gene is possibly TRBD2 (6 bases). The V gene's germline CDR1 is SGHAT and CDR2 FQNNGV. V dropped 7 bases and J dropped 1 base, with 10 bases sitting between them. There are 13 residues in the CDR3. CDR3: CASTRGFQETQYF. The CDR3 coding sequence is TGTGCCAGCACCCGGGGGTTCCAAGAGACCCAGTACTTC.

This chain uses TRBV7-2 with TRBJ2-5, with 12 positions matching TRBD2. The CDR3 totals 14 residues. V gave up 7 bases and J gave up 4 bases; unmatched junction bases: 4. CDR1 and CDR2 (germline): SGHTA, FQGNSA. The CDR3, as DNA: TGTGCCAGCACTAGCGGGGGGGCCGGAGAGACCCAGTACTTC. It encodes CASTSGGAGETQYF. Complete variable domain (other parts from reference TRBV7-2 and TRBJ2-5): GAGVSQSPSNKVTEKGKDVELRCDPISGHTALYWYRQSLGQGLEFLIYFQGNSAPDKSGLPSDRFSAERTGGSVSTLTIQRTQQEDSAVYLCASTSGGAGETQYFGPGTRLLVL.

The J gene is TRBJ2-3, the V gene TRBV7-8, with 8 bases that match TRBD2. This CDR3 is 16 amino acids long. Germline lookup yields CDR1 SGHVS and CDR2 FQNEAQ. Losses at the gene ends were 5 bases for V and 1 base for J; bases not matched to a gene: 8. CDR3 in DNA: TGTGCCAGCAGCCGCCGGGAGCGGGGGCGCACAGATACGCAGTATTTT. Encoded protein: CASSRRERGRTDTQYF.

The V call is TRBV21-1, the J call TRBJ2-5; the table names TRBD2, a call not compared with the DNA. TRBV21-1 is classified as a pseudogene. The CDR3 has 19 residues. This CDR3 reads CASSCIPRRLAGGQETQYF. In DNA form, the CDR3 reads TGTGCCAGCAGCTGTATCCCTCGAAGACTAGCGGGGGGTCAAGAGACCCAGTACTTC.

V usage is TRBV7-9 and J usage is TRBJ1-5; D ambiguous. The V end lost 1 base, the J end lost 0 bases, and 7 bases lay between the germline ends. Germline V gene lookup returns CDR1 SEHNR and CDR2 FQNEAQ (reference sequence). The CDR3 sequence is 15 residues long. CDR3 loop: CASSLGGLSNQPQHF. Here the CDR3 DNA reads TGTGCCAGCAGCTTAGGAGGTCTTAGCAATCAGCCCCAGCATTTT.

This chain links TRBV4-1 with TRBJ1-1; D call uncertain. V lost 5 bases and J 5 bases, leaving 15 bases between the germline ends. Germline V gene sequence: CDR1 MGHRA, CDR2 YSYEKL. The CDR3 extends over 14 amino acids. In DNA form, the CDR3 reads TGCGCCAGCAGCTCCCCCACGGCAAGGACTGAAGCTTTCTTT. Translated: CASSSPTARTEAFF.

This chain joins TRBV28 and TRBJ2-7; D remains ambiguous. With 5 bases removed from V and 3 bases from J, the gap between germline ends came to 8 bases. The CDR3 contains 12 residues. Germline CDR1 is MDHEN and CDR2 is SYDVKM. The CDR3 sequence: CASSTTLYEQYF. Written as DNA, the CDR3 is TGTGCCAGCAGTACGACACTCTACGAGCAGTACTTC. The variable domain in full, completed from reference TRBV28 and TRBJ2-7, reads DVKVTQSSRYLVKRTGEKVFLECVQDMDHENMFWYRQDPGLGLRLIYFSYDVKMKEKGDIPEGYSVSREKKERFSLILESASTNQTSMYLCASSTTLYEQYFGPGTRLTVT.

The rearrangement uses TRBV5-1 and TRBJ2-3, with 7 positions matching TRBD2. The J segment lost 2 bases and the V segment lost 0 bases, leaving 3 bases of the junction unmatched. The CDR3 sequence is 15 residues long. Germline V gives CDR1 SGHRS, CDR2 YFSETQ. The CDR3 sequence: CASSLATSSTDTQYF. The DNA of the CDR3 is TGCGCCAGCAGCTTGGCGACTAGCTCCACAGATACGCAGTATTTT.

The V call is TRBV7-2, the J call TRBJ1-2, with D perhaps matching TRBD1 (6 bases). The CDR3 loop spans 14 amino acids. V was shortened by 1 base and J by 2 bases, with 8 bases between the two germline ends. Germline-derived CDR1 and CDR2 are SGHTA and FQGNSA. CDR3 in amino acids: CASSLGDRNYGYTF. The CDR3 bases are TGTGCCAGCAGCTTAGGAGACAGGAACTATGGCTACACCTTC.

The rearrangement uses TRBV27 and TRBJ2-4, with 13 bases aligning to TRBD2. Germline assignment: CDR1 MNHEY and CDR2 SMNVEV (reference sequence). The trim removed 0 bases at V and 0 bases at J, leaving 8 bases unmatched. This CDR3 is 20 amino acids long. Here the CDR3 reads CASSLSGLAGSSLAKNIQYF. The CDR3, as DNA: TGTGCCAGCAGTTTATCGGGACTAGCGGGGAGTTCCCTAGCCAAAAACATTCAGTACTTC.

This clone was detected only a few times. The chain uses TRBV15 and TRBJ2-3; tentative D call: TRBD1 (6 bases). This CDR3 region has 14 residues. Per the germline V gene, CDR1 is LNHNV and CDR2 is YYDKDF (reference sequence). V lost 9 bases and J 0 bases, leaving 13 bases between the germline ends. The CDR3 coding sequence is TGTGCCACGCTACAGGGCTTTAGCACAGATACGCAGTATTTT. This gives the protein CATLQGFSTDTQYF.

This clone was recorded once. This chain uses TRBV28 with TRBJ1-5, with D possibly being TRBD1 (5 bases). The CDR3 contains 19 residues. CDR1 MDHEN and CDR2 SYDVKM come from the germline V gene. The V end was cut by 0 bases, the J end by 0 bases, with 18 bases between. The DNA of the CDR3 is TGTGCCAGCAGTTTATGGGGGGTTGCAGGGTTGAATAGCAATCAGCCCCAGCATTTT. This gives the protein CASSLWGVAGLNSNQPQHF.